These T cell receptor beta chains were read from a single sample in a study of early T cells in non-severe SARS-CoV-2 infection. TCRdb passed the 5' RACE reads through MiXCR, listing each CDR3 protein once. This table has more than 80,000 distinct CDR3 sequences, about 11% appearing once. Sequenced material: whole blood. The receptors derive from an adult who was a healthcare worker with PCR-confirmed SARS-CoV-2 infection or an uninfected control (not recorded which). Both conserved end residues are part of each CDR3. D genes are given only for firm matches. Not every row has a clone size; where given, it reads once, few, many or a size class.

>.|.|TRBV7-6|TRBJ1-1|13
TGTGCCAGCAGCTTAGGCATGTACACTGAAGCTTTCTTT
CASSLGMYTEAFF
>.|many|TRBV9|TRBJ1-1|13
TGTGCCAGCAGCGTACAGGATTTAACTGAAGCTTTCTTT
CASSVQDLTEAFF
>TRBD1|few|TRBV7-9|TRBJ2-1|14
TGTGCCAGCAGCGTGGGGACAGCCAACAATGAGCAGTTCTTC
CASSVGTANNEQFF
>TRBD1|few|TRBV10-2|TRBJ1-1|13
TGCGCCAGCCTTCTTTCAGGGGGTACTGAAGCTTTCTTT
CASLLSGGTEAFF
>.|few|TRBV29-1|TRBJ2-4|17
TGCAGCGTTGAAGATCTCGGGGGACAGCTGGCCAAAAACATTCAGTACTTC
CSVEDLGGQLAKNIQYF
>.|.|TRBV20-1|TRBJ2-1|15
TGCAGTGCTAGAGATCTGGCGGCCTCCTACAATGAGCAGTTCTTC
CSARDLAASYNEQFF
>.|many|TRBV3-1|TRBJ1-1|17
TGTGCCAGCAGCCATCCTCTCCTTGCTGGGGGGGCGACTGAAGCTTTCTTT
CASSHPLLAGGATEAFF
>TRBD2|many|TRBV28|TRBJ2-1|15
TGTGCCAGCAGTTCTTCTCTAGCGGGGTACAATGAGCAGTTCTTC
CASSSSLAGYNEQFF
>TRBD2|few|TRBV7-2|TRBJ2-3|16
TGTGCCAGCAGCTTAGGGGTAGCGGGGGGATCTAATACGCAGTATTTT
CASSLGVAGGSNTQYF
>.|few|TRBV3-1|TRBJ2-5|16
TGTGCCAGCAGCCAAGATCAAGGGGTTCTCATAGAGACCCAGTACTTC
CASSQDQGVLIETQYF
>.|few|TRBV7-9|TRBJ1-1|12
TGTGCCAGCAGCATGGAGAGTACTGAAGCTTTCTTT
CASSMESTEAFF
>.|.|TRBV27|TRBJ1-1|13
TGTGCCAGCAGTCCTGTGGCGGGCACTGAAGCTTTCTTT
CASSPVAGTEAFF
>.|many|TRBV7-8|TRBJ2-5|14
TGTGCCAGCAGCTTAGGGCGGGCTCAAGAGACCCAGTACTTC
CASSLGRAQETQYF
>TRBD2|.|TRBV7-2|TRBJ2-2|18
TGTGCCAGCAGCTTCCCATCCCGGGCTAGCGGGCTCACCGGGGAGCTGTTTTTT
CASSFPSRASGLTGELFF
>.|.|TRBV5-5|TRBJ2-7|12
TGTGCCAGCAGCCGGACAGCCTACGAGCAGTACTTC
CASSRTAYEQYF
>.|.|TRBV28|TRBJ2-3|14
TGTGCCAGCAGTTTCGGGAGCGGCACAGATACGCAGTATTTT
CASSFGSGTDTQYF
>.|many|TRBV19|TRBJ2-5|15
TGTGCCAGTAGTGGCGGTGGAGGGGGCCTAGAGACCCAGTACTTC
CASSGGGGGLETQYF
>.|many|TRBV20-1|TRBJ1-5|12
TGCAGTGCTAGAGTCTCTCATCAGCCCCAGCATTTT
CSARVSHQPQHF
>.|many|TRBV7-9|TRBJ2-6|14
TGTGCCAGCAGCTACAGGGCTGGGGCCAACGTCCTGACTTTC
CASSYRAGANVLTF
>TRBD1|.|TRBV28|TRBJ1-4|14
TGTGCCAGCAGCCGGGCAGGGGGATTCGAAAAACTGTTTTTT
CASSRAGGFEKLFF
>.|many|TRBV14|TRBJ1-3|16
TGTGCCAGCAGCCAAGAATCGGGTCCCTCTGGAAACACCATATATTTT
CASSQESGPSGNTIYF
>.|.|TRBV18|TRBJ2-1|15
TGTGCCAGCTCACCACCGAGGGGAAGGGACAATGAGCAGTTCTTC
CASSPPRGRDNEQFF
>TRBD2|.|TRBV29-1|TRBJ2-1|12
TGCAGCGTTGACCCTAGCGGGAATGAGCAGTTCTTC
CSVDPSGNEQFF
>.|many|TRBV28|TRBJ2-7|16
TGTGCCAGCAGCCGATCGTCAGGCGGGGGCTATCGCGAGCAGTACTTC
CASSRSSGGGYREQYF
>.|few|TRBV20-1|TRBJ2-4|15
TGCAGTGCTAGGCAGACAGGACTAGCCAAAAACATTCAGTACTTC
CSARQTGLAKNIQYF
>.|few|TRBV7-9|TRBJ2-1|12
TGTGCCAGCAGCTCCGGGACGAATGAGCAGTTCTTC
CASSSGTNEQFF
>TRBD1|many|TRBV6-5|TRBJ1-1|15
TGTGCCAGCAGTTACTCCGGACAGGGAGGCACTGAAGCTTTCTTT
CASSYSGQGGTEAFF
>.|.|TRBV20-1|TRBJ2-7|15
TGCAGTGCTAGAGATTACGGGGCGTCCTCCTACGAGCAGTACTTC
CSARDYGASSYEQYF
>TRBD1|.|TRBV30|TRBJ2-7|14
TGTGCCTGGAGGGGCCGGGACAGCTCCTACGAGCAGTACTTC
CAWRGRDSSYEQYF
>TRBD2|.|TRBV5-4|TRBJ2-3|16
TGTGCCAGCAGCTTACCTAGCGGGGGGGCCACAGATACGCAGTATTTT
CASSLPSGGATDTQYF
>.|.|TRBV30|TRBJ2-1|14
TGTGCCTGGACCAGGGGACTGAACTACAATGAGCAGTTCTTC
CAWTRGLNYNEQFF